The present entry profiles one TCR beta chain with its context. The CDR3 spans 16 residues. CDR1 and CDR2 (germline): SGDLS, YYNGEE. V was shortened by 4 bases and J by 5 bases, with 19 bases between the two germline ends. The sample is drawn from a study of blood T cell repertoires in COVID-19. On the study more broadly: Samples came from the United States, Italy and Spain, spanning acute and convalescent COVID-19. In each case, the material was cDNA or gDNA derived from T cells, B-cell-depleted T cells, or PBMCs.

As handled by the study authors: Amplification with reference gene primers provided the estimates of nucleated cell counts. Some clones are missing from TCRdb's copy, which holds only in-frame ones; the method was immunoSEQ multiplex PCR. That table is the source of V, J and clone size, and D and trimming were worked out from the DNA. The sample includes approximately 80,000 clones, 88% of them seen just once. The sequence was collected from a human donor in a cohort sampled during active COVID-19. The sample was peripheral blood. J is TRBJ2-1 and V is TRBV9; D might be TRBD1 (6 bases). CDR3 protein: CASSPVRGGMNNEQFF. DNA for the CDR3: TGTGCCAGCAGCCCAGTGAGAGGGGGAATGAACAATGAGCAGTTCTTC.